This T cell receptor (beta chain) was recorded in a study of Graves' ophthalmopathy and Graves' hyperthyroidism. In its sample, this clonotype was seen many times. Germline CDR1 DFQATT, CDR2 SNEGSKA (reference sequence). This CDR3 contains 15 residues. Trimming at V came to 7 bases and at J to 9 bases, leaving 11 bases not matched to a gene. The authors amplified TCR beta CDR3 regions from RNA transcripts. HTBI-primed first-round RT-PCR preceded second-round multiplex PCR. TCRdb re-derived calls from the multiplex PCR reads in MiXCR, one entry per CDR3 protein. The data hold approximately 160,000 distinct CDR3 sequences, with 35% to 45% observed a single time.

The chain uses TRBV20-1 and TRBJ1-6; 11 bases match TRBD1. The specimen was peripheral blood. The source of this sequence is a man aged 30 to 39 with Graves' ophthalmopathy. CDR3 amino acids: CSVRTGGAESSPLHF. The DNA for the CDR3 is TGCAGTGTAAGGACAGGGGGCGCGGAAAGTTCACCCCTCCACTTT.